The clone carrying this TCR beta chain was seen only a few times. The data stem from a study of identical twins. MiXCR, applied by TCRdb to the 5' RACE reads, yields one record per CDR3 protein. This table has hundreds of thousands of distinct CDR3 sequences, over 5% appearing once. The clonotype originates from a man younger than 30 in good health. What was sequenced was naive T cells sorted from blood.

In DNA, the CDR3 is TGTGCCAGCAGCCGAGATAGGGAGACAGCGGACAATCAGCCCCAGCATTTT. It is translated as CASSRDRETADNQPQHF. The chain has TRBV6-2 or TRBV6-3 and TRBJ1-5, with D possibly matching TRBD1 (5 bases). Germline V gene sequence: CDR1 MNHEY, CDR2 SVGEGT. V shed 6 bases and J shed 3 bases, with 21 bases lying between them. This CDR3 has 17 residues.